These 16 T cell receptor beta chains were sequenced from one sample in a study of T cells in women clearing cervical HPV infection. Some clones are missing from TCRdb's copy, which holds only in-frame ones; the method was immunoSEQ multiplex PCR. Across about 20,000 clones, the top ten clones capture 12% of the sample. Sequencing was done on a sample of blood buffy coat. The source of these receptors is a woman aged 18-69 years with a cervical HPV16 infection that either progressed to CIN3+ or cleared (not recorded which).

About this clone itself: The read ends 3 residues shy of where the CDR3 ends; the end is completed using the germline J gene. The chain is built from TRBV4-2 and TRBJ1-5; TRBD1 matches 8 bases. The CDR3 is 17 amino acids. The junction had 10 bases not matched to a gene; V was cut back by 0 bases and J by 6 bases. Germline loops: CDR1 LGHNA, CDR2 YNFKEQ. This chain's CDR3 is CASSQDPGDRLAQPQHF. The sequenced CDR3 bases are TGTGCCAGCAGCCAAGATCCCGGGGACAGGCTCGCTCAGCCC.

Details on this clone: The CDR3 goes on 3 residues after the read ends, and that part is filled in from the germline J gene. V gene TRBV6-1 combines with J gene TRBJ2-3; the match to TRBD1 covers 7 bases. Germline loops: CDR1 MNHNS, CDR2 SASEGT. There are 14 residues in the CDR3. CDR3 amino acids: CASSGGTDKETQYF. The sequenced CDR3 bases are TGTGCCAGCAGTGGGGGGACAGACAAAGAGACG.

Incomplete CDR3 DNA: TGTGCCTGGAGTGTACTCAGACGAACGGTGACAGAAGACTATGGC. This translates into CAWSVLRRTVTEDYG. The whole CDR3 sequence reads CAWSVLRRTVTEDYGYTF. The rearrangement uses TRBV30 and TRBJ1-2; D is possibly TRBD1 (5 bases). The read finishes 3 residues shy of the CDR3 end, and the germline J gene is used to complete it. Germline loops: CDR1 GTSNPN, CDR2 SVGIG (reference sequence). Trimming took off 0 bases at V and 3 bases at J, with 23 bases between the two ends. This CDR3 comprises 18 residues.

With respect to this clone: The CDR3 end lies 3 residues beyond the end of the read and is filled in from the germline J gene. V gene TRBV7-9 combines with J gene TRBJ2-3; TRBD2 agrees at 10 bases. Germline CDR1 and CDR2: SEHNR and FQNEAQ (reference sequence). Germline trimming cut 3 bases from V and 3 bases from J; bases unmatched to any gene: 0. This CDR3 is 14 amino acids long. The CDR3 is CASSLTSGTDTQYF. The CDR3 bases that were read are TGTGCCAGCAGCTTGACTAGCGGGACAGATACG. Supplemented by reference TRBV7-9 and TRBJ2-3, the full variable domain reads DTGVSQNPRHKITKRGQNVTFRCDPISEHNRLYWYRQTLGQGPEFLTYFQNEAQLEKSRLLSDRFSAERPKGSFSTLEIQRTEQGDSAMYLCASSLTSGTDTQYFGPGTRLTVL.

CDR3 bases read: TGCAGTGCTAGGTCCGGGACTAGCCCTTACGAC. Translated, it gives CSARSGTSPYD. The full CDR3 protein reads CSARSGTSPYDYTF. The chain recombines TRBV20-1 with TRBJ1-2; perhaps TRBD1 as D (5 bases). The sequenced fragment ends 3 residues before the CDR3 boundary, so the rest is inferred from the germline J gene. Germline values: CDR1 DFQATT, CDR2 SNEGSKA (reference sequence). The CDR3 is 14 residues long.

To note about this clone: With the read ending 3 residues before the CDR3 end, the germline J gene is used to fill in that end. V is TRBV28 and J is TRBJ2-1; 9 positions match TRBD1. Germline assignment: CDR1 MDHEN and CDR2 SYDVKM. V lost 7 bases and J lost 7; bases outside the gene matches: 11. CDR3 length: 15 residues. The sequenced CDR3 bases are TGTGCCAGCACCTCAACCGGGACAGGGAGAAATGAG. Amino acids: CASTSTGTGRNE. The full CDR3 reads CASTSTGTGRNEQFF. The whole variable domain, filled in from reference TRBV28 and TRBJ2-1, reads DVKVTQSSRYLVKRTGEKVFLECVQDMDHENMFWYRQDPGLGLRLIYFSYDVKMKEKGDIPEGYSVSREKKERFSLILESASTNQTSMYLCASTSTGTGRNEQFFGPGTRLTVL.

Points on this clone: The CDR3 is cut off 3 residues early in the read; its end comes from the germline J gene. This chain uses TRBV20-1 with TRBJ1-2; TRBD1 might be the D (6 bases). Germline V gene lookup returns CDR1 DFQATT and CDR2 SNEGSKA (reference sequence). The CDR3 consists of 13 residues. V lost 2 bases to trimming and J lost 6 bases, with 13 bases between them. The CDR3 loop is CSARPKQGDGYTF. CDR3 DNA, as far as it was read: TGCAGTGCTAGACCTAAACAGGGTGATGGC.

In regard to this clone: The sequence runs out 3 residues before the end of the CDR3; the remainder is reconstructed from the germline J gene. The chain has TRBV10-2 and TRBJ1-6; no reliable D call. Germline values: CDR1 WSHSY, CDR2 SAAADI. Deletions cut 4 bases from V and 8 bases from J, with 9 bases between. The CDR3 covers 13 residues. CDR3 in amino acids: CASSAPGYSPLHF. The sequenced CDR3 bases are TGCGCCAGCAGTGCGCCGGGTTATTCACCC.

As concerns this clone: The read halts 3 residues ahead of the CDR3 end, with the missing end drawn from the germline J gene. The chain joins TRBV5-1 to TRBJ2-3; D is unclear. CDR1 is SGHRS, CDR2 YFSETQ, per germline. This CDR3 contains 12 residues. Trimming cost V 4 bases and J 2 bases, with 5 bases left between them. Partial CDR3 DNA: TGCGCCAGCAGCCCTTTCACAGATACG. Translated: CASSPFTDT. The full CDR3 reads CASSPFTDTQYF.

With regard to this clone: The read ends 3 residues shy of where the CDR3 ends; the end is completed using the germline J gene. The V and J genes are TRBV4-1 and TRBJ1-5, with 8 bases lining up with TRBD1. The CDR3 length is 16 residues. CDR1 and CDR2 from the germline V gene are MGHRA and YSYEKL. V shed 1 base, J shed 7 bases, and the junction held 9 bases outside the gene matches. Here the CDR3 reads CASSQVGAGGRQPQHF. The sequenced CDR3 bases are TGCGCCAGCAGCCAAGTTGGGGCAGGGGGCAGGCAGCCC.

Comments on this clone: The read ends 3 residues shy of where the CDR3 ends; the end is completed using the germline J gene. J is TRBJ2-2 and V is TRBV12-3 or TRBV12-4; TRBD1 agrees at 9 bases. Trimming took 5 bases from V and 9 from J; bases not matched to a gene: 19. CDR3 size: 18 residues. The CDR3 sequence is CASSLGVALGTGPRELFF. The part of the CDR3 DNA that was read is TGTGCCAGCAGTCTTGGGGTGGCCCTTGGGACAGGGCCCCGGGAG.

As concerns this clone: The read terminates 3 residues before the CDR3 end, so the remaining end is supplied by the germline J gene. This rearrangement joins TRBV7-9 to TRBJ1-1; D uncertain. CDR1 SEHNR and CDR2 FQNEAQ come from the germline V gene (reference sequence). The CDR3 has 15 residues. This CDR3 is CASSPRFEWAYEAFF. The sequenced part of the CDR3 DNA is TGTGCCAGCAGCCCTCGTTTTGAATGGGCCTACGAG.

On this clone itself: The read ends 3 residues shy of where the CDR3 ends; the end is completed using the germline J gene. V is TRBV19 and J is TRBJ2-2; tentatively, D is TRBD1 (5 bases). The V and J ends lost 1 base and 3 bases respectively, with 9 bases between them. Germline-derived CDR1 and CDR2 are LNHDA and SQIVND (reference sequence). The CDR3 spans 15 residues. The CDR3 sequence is CASSIGRTYTGELFF. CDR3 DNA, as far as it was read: TGTGCCAGTAGTATAGGACGGACATACACCGGGGAG.

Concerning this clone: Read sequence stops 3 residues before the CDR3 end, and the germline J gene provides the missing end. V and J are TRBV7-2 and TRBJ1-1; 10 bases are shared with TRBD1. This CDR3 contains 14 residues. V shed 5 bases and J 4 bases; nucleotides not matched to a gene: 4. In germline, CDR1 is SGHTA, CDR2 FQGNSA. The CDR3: CASSRGTGVTEAFF. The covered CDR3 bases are TGTGCCAGCAGCCGCGGGACAGGGGTCACTGAA.

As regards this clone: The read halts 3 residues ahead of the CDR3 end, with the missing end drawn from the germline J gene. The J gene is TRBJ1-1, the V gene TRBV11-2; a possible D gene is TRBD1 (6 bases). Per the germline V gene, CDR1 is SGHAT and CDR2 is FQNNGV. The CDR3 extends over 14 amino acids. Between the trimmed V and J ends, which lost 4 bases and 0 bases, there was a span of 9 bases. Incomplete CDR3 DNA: TGTGCCAGCAGCTCATGGACAGTGAACACTGAA. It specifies CASSSWTVNTE. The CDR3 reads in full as CASSSWTVNTEAFF.

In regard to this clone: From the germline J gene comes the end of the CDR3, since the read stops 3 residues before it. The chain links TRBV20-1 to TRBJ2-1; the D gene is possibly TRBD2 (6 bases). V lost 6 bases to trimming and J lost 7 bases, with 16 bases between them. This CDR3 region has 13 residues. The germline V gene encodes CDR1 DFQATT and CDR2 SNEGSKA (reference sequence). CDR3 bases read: TGCAGTGCCGATAAGACTAGTCGGAATGAG. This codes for CSADKTSRNE. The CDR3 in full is CSADKTSRNEQFF.